The subject of this entry is one TCR beta chain. The sample originates from a study of T cell responses to AZD1222 COVID-19 vaccine. TCRdb's copy holds only in-frame clones and misses some; the assay was immunoSEQ multiplex PCR. The sample shows 40,000 or so clones, roughly 83% of them seen only once. The clonotype originates from an adult who received the AZD1222 COVID-19 vaccine. This material consisted of peripheral blood, taken 28 days after the second AZD1222 dose.

CDR3 region: CSVEGVFYEQYF. Here the CDR3 DNA reads TGCAGCGTTGAGGGAGTCTTCTACGAGCAGTACTTC. The chain couples TRBV29-1 to TRBJ2-7; TRBD2 is a possible D gene (5 bases). Trimming shortened V by 3 bases and J by 3 bases, and 9 bases separated the two germline ends. Germline V gene sequence: CDR1 SQVTM, CDR2 ANQGSEA. The CDR3 spans 12 residues.